The clone carrying this TCR beta chain has ten or more counts. Its specificity is not known. These data originate in a study of identical twins. Study outcomes and limitations: The authors drew conclusions from cross-sectional statistical analysis rather than following the same donors. Some out-of-frame alpha sequences were shared by twins, and these showed excess low generation probability.

A universal primer site arose from template switching, and cDNA bore unique molecular identifiers. TCRdb re-called the 5' RACE reads through MiXCR, storing one row per CDR3 protein. The sample has 420,000 or so distinct CDR3 sequences; about a fifth are singletons. Germline V gives CDR1 ENHRY, CDR2 SYGVKD. The CDR3 has 14 amino acids. Trimming took 0 bases from V and 5 from J, leaving 10 bases between them. V gene TRBV10-3 combines with J gene TRBJ1-1, with D maybe TRBD1 (5 bases). Sequencing input: naive T cells sorted from blood. This receptor was taken from a man in his fifties or sixties in good health. Here the CDR3 reads CAISESGGFTEAFF. The DNA of the CDR3 is TGTGCCATCAGTGAGTCGGGGGGTTTTACTGAAGCTTTCTTT.